This is a list of T cell receptor beta chains from one sample in a study of blood T cell repertoires in COVID-19. TCRdb's table, derived via immunoSEQ multiplex PCR, lists solely in-frame clones and lacks some. The sample has roughly 87,000 clones, roughly 89% seen once. What was sequenced was peripheral blood. These receptors all stem from a woman of 80 years or more with active COVID-19. The CDR3 runs from the conserved cysteine through the conserved F or W. D genes are given only for firm matches. Clone size appears in some rows only: once, few, many, or a class for an expanded clone.

j_call,d_call,v_call,clone_size,cdr3_nt,cdr3_aa
TRBJ2-3,NA,TRBV4-1,NA,TGCGCCAGCAGCCAAGGATCCGGGACTCCTGAAACAGATACGCAGTATTTT,CASSQGSGTPETDTQYF
TRBJ2-3,NA,TRBV5-1,NA,TGCGCCAGCAGCTTTGACTCCCGCACAGATACGCAGTATTTT,CASSFDSRTDTQYF
TRBJ1-1,NA,TRBV18,few,TGTGCCAGCTCGCTCTCGGTCAGGTCCCCTGAAGCTTTCTTT,CASSLSVRSPEAFF
TRBJ2-7,TRBD1,TRBV19,NA,TGTGCCAGTAGTCCGTTTGGGACAGCTGCCTACGAGCAGTACTTC,CASSPFGTAAYEQYF
TRBJ2-2,NA,TRBV28,once,TGTGCCACTACGAAGCGGGCAAACACCGGGGAGCTGTTTTTT,CATTKRANTGELFF
TRBJ2-1,TRBD2,TRBV7-3,NA,TGTGCCAGCAGCACAACTAGCGGGAGCTACAATGAGCAGTTCTTC,CASSTTSGSYNEQFF
TRBJ2-3,TRBD1,TRBV5-5,NA,TGTGCCAGCACCCCCCGCTGGGACAGAGTCACAGATACGCAGTATTTT,CASTPRWDRVTDTQYF
TRBJ2-1,TRBD2,TRBV7-3,NA,TGTGCCAGCAGCTCCCCTGCGGGAGTATCCTACAATGAGCAGTTCTTC,CASSSPAGVSYNEQFF
TRBJ1-5,TRBD1,TRBV7-9,NA,TGTGCCAGCAGCAGGGACAGGGGCAATCAGCCCCAGCATTTT,CASSRDRGNQPQHF
TRBJ1-2,TRBD1,TRBV7-9,few,TGTGCCAGCAGCTTGGGACAGGGGGCTGGCTACACCTTC,CASSLGQGAGYTF
TRBJ2-1,TRBD2,TRBV28,NA,TGTGCCAGCAGCCAGACTAGCGGGAGATTCGATGAGCAGTTCTTC,CASSQTSGRFDEQFF
TRBJ2-3,NA,TRBV28,NA,TGTGCCAGTGTACGGGCAGGGGGCACAGATACGCAGTATTTT,CASVRAGGTDTQYF
TRBJ2-7,TRBD2,TRBV5-4,NA,TGTGCCAGCAGCTTAGGACTAGCCTTAATGGACGAGCAGTACTTC,CASSLGLALMDEQYF
TRBJ2-3,NA,TRBV11-2,NA,TGTGCCAGCAGACGGGGTACAGATACGCAGTATTTT,CASRRGTDTQYF
TRBJ2-3,NA,TRBV19,NA,TGTGCCAGTAGTAAGCAGGGCACAGATACGCAGTATTTT,CASSKQGTDTQYF
TRBJ2-5,NA,TRBV15,few,TGTGCCACCAGCAGAGGAGAGCGGGCCCCGAGGGAGACCCAGTACTTC,CATSRGERAPRETQYF
TRBJ2-5,TRBD2,TRBV28,NA,TGTGCCAGCAGTGTGGGCGGGAGAGAAGAGACCCAGTACTTC,CASSVGGREETQYF
TRBJ2-5,TRBD2,TRBV10-3,NA,TGTGCCATCAGTGGCGGTACTAGCGGGGCAGGAGGAGAGACCCAGTACTTC,CAISGGTSGAGGETQYF
TRBJ2-7,TRBD2,TRBV7-8,NA,TGTGCCAGCAGCTTACCCCTTCGACTAGCGGGAGCGGGGGAGCAGTACTTC,CASSLPLRLAGAGEQYF
TRBJ2-1,TRBD2,TRBV5-8,NA,TGTGCCAGCAGTTCGCCACTAGCGGGAGCCTGGAATGAGCAGTTCTTC,CASSSPLAGAWNEQFF
TRBJ2-1,NA,TRBV20-1,NA,TGCAGTGCTAGTCGTTATAGCCCCGGGGAGCAGTTCTTC,CSASRYSPGEQFF
TRBJ2-2,TRBD2,TRBV7-9,NA,TGTGCCAGCAGCGTAGGACTAGCGGAAATGAACACCGGGGAGCTGTTTTTT,CASSVGLAEMNTGELFF
TRBJ2-2,TRBD2,TRBV7-3,NA,TGTGCCAGCAGCCTTATGACTAGCGGGAGCACCGGGGAGCTGTTTTTT,CASSLMTSGSTGELFF
TRBJ1-4,NA,TRBV18,NA,TGTGCCAGCTCAAGGGGCCTTAATGAAAAACTGTTTTTT,CASSRGLNEKLFF
TRBJ1-6,TRBD1,TRBV4-3,NA,TGCGCCAGCAGCCAACATTTTCCGAGACAGGGTTCGTCACCCCTCCACTTT,CASSQHFPRQGSSPLHF
TRBJ1-6,TRBD1,TRBV5-1,NA,TGCGCCAGCAGCTCAGGGACAGCGGGGGAATCACCCCTCCACTTT,CASSSGTAGESPLHF
TRBJ2-7,NA,TRBV7-2,NA,TGTGCCAGCAGCCTGATTCGACAGGACTCCTACGAGCAGTACTTC,CASSLIRQDSYEQYF
TRBJ1-6,TRBD1,TRBV7-2,NA,TGTGCCAGCAGCTCATTGACAGGGGGAGGGTCACCCCTCCACTTT,CASSSLTGGGSPLHF
TRBJ2-1,TRBD1,TRBV24-1,NA,TGTGCCACCAAGGACAGGGGGGTTGATGAGCAGTTCTTC,CATKDRGVDEQFF
TRBJ1-6,NA,TRBV5-4,NA,TGTGCCAGCAGCTTGGACAGGGACAAGTGGCGTTCACCCCTCCACTTT,CASSLDRDKWRSPLHF
TRBJ1-2,NA,TRBV3-1/TRBV3-2,NA,TGTGCCAGCAGCCAACCCCAGGGTTTCTATGGCTACACCTTC,CASSQPQGFYGYTF
TRBJ2-7,TRBD2,TRBV7-6,NA,TGTGCCAGCAGCTTAGTCGCGGGAGTCGGAGCCTACGAGCAGTACTTC,CASSLVAGVGAYEQYF
TRBJ2-1,TRBD2,TRBV5-3,once,TGTGCCAGAAGACAAATAGCGGGAGGGGGCGTCTTTAGCTCCTACAATGAGCAGTTCTTC,CARRQIAGGGVFSSYNEQFF
TRBJ2-1,NA,TRBV21-1,NA,TGTGCCAGCAGCAAAGATGGCTCCATAGGAGGCTCCTACAATGAGCAGTTCTTC,CASSKDGSIGGSYNEQFF
TRBJ2-3,TRBD2,TRBV11-2,once,TGTGCCAGCAGCTTAGAGCTGGGCGGGAGGAATACGCAGTATTTT,CASSLELGGRNTQYF
TRBJ1-5,NA,TRBV7-6,NA,TGTGCCAGCAGCTTAGCCCAGGGGAAAGGTCAGCCCCAGCATTTT,CASSLAQGKGQPQHF
TRBJ2-4,NA,TRBV27,NA,TGTGCCAGCAGTTCTAGGGATGGAGGGAACATTCAGTACTTC,CASSSRDGGNIQYF
TRBJ2-7,TRBD2,TRBV5-1,NA,TGCGCCAGCAGCTTCTTAGCGGGTCCCTACGAGCAGTACTTC,CASSFLAGPYEQYF
TRBJ2-3,NA,TRBV2,NA,TGTGCCAGCGCCGGACAGTTCATTGATACGCAGTATTTT,CASAGQFIDTQYF
TRBJ2-2,NA,TRBV6-5,NA,TGTGCCAGCAGGCGAGAGACTGAGAACACCGGGGAGCTGTTTTTT,CASRRETENTGELFF
TRBJ2-1,TRBD2,TRBV5-1,few,TGCGCCAGTAATCAGGGGACTAGCGTTGACAATGAGCAGTTCTTC,CASNQGTSVDNEQFF
TRBJ1-1,NA,TRBV28,NA,TGTGCCAGCACCCAACCAGGACACCCCACTGAAGCTTTCTTT,CASTQPGHPTEAFF
TRBJ2-2,TRBD2,TRBV7-2,NA,TGTGCCAGCAGCTTGACTAGCGGGAGGGCGAACACCGGGGAGCTGTTTTTT,CASSLTSGRANTGELFF
TRBJ2-2,TRBD2,TRBV2,NA,TGTGCCAGCAGGTTTACTAGCGTGGACACCGGGGAGCTGTTTTTT,CASRFTSVDTGELFF
TRBJ1-2,TRBD1,TRBV4-2,NA,TGTGCCAGCAGCCTACAGGGGGCTGGTGGCTACACCTTC,CASSLQGAGGYTF
TRBJ2-7,TRBD2,TRBV28,NA,TGTGCCAGCAGTTTATCGGGGGGGGCTCTCTACGAGCAGTACTTC,CASSLSGGALYEQYF
TRBJ2-7,NA,TRBV7-2,NA,TGTGCCAGCAGCCAAAAAGGTGGCGGGACGCCTTCCTACGAGCAGTACTTC,CASSQKGGGTPSYEQYF
TRBJ1-3,NA,TRBV19,NA,TGTGCCAGTAGACCCTCAGGGTCAGGAAACACCATATATTTT,CASRPSGSGNTIYF
TRBJ2-1,TRBD2,TRBV4-3,once,TGCGCCAGCAGCCAAGATTGGGGACTAGCGGGGGATTACAATGAGCAGTTCTTC,CASSQDWGLAGDYNEQFF
TRBJ2-3,NA,TRBV6-6,NA,TGTGCCAGCAGTTTCCCTAGCGCCACAGATACGCAGTATTTT,CASSFPSATDTQYF
TRBJ1-1,TRBD1,TRBV9,NA,TGTGCCAGCAGCACAGTAGACAGGGGTTTGACTGAAGCTTTCTTT,CASSTVDRGLTEAFF
TRBJ2-1,TRBD2,TRBV18,NA,TGTGCCAGCTCACCGCCTAGCGGGAGGGCCTATGGTGAGCAGTTCTTC,CASSPPSGRAYGEQFF